The clone carrying this TCR beta chain was found a few times. Its specificity is not known. The read stops 3 residues short of the end of the CDR3; the missing end is completed from the germline J gene. V lost 0 bases to trimming and J lost 1 base; unmatched junction nucleotides: 5. The CDR3 is made up of 16 amino acids. Per the germline V gene, CDR1 is SGHRS and CDR2 is YFSETQ. Blood samples were heparinized, about 4.5 to 8.5 ml per donor. Assay: immunoSEQ multiplex PCR; the TCRdb copy retains only in-frame clones and omits some. The sample is made up of about 42,000 clones, none counted only once. This specimen belongs to a study of T cell clonality in common variable immunodeficiency. Study-wide points: Compared with controls, CVID subjects had fewer shared TCRbeta clones. In common variable immunodeficiency, TCR beta chains reportedly carried fewer deletions and N-nucleotide insertions.

The chain carries TRBV5-1 and TRBJ1-1; 8 positions agree with TRBD1. The TCR comes from a person between 18 and 69 years old in good health. The sequenced sample consisted of peripheral blood mononuclear cells. The part of the CDR3 DNA that was read is TGCGCCAGCAGCTTGGGGACAGGGATCCCGAACACTGAA. Encoded protein: CASSLGTGIPNTE. The full-length CDR3 reads as CASSLGTGIPNTEAFF.